Below, 27 T cell receptor beta chains from the same sample are listed, as sequenced in a study of T cells in Graves' hyperthyroidism and ophthalmopathy. From RNA transcripts, TCR beta CDR3 regions were amplified. HTBI primers were used for first-round RT-PCR of the TCR CDR3. MiXCR was run by TCRdb on the multiplex PCR reads, yielding one entry per CDR3 protein. The table lists about 600,000 distinct CDR3 sequences, 12% to 15% of them singletons. Sequences were obtained from blood. The source of these receptors is a woman aged 18-35 years with Graves' ophthalmopathy.

This clonotype was counted only a few times. A much larger clonotype is one base distant, so this may be a read error. The chain couples TRBV20-1 to TRBJ2-7, with D tentatively TRBD2 (6 bases). The CDR3 runs 18 residues. Trimming removed 3 bases at V and 3 bases at J, with 27 bases between. Germline V gene sequence: CDR1 DFQATT, CDR2 SNEGSKA (reference sequence). The CDR3 loop reads CSASVGRGLVEGHYEQYF. The DNA for the CDR3 is TGCAGTGCTAGTGTTGGTCGGGGTCTGGTGGAGGGGCACTACGAGCAGTACTTC.

Details on this clonotype: At one of its ends the junction is not consistent with the germline gene, which may arise from a read error. V and J are TRBV6-2 or TRBV6-3 and TRBJ2-7, with D possibly TRBD1 on 5 matching bases. The CDR3 has 13 residues. Germline V gene lookup returns CDR1 MNHEY and CDR2 SVGEGT. The CDR3 sequence is CASSLSGFYERYF. The CDR3 DNA sequence: TGTGCCAGCAGTTTGTCAGGGTTCTACGAGCGGTACTTC.

This clonotype appeared many times. The V gene is TRBV11-2, the J gene TRBJ2-7, with 9 bases identical to TRBD2. The V gene's germline CDR1 is SGHAT and CDR2 FQNNGV. The CDR3 has 15 residues. The V and J ends lost 1 base and 4 bases, in that order; junction bases with no gene match: 5. CDR3 sequence reads: CASSLGGGDSYEQYF. The CDR3 coding sequence is TGTGCCAGCAGCTTAGGCGGGGGGGATTCTTACGAGCAGTACTTC.

This clonotype has at least ten counts. The V call is TRBV5-1, the J call TRBJ2-1; 8 nucleotides match TRBD2. J lost 7 bases, V lost 3 bases, and 15 bases had no gene match. The germline CDR1 and CDR2 sequences are SGHRS and YFSETQ. CDR3 length: 17 residues. This CDR3 is CASSSNGDPGLENEQFF. The CDR3 DNA reads TGCGCCAGCAGCTCAAACGGAGACCCGGGACTAGAGAATGAGCAGTTCTTC.

The chain uses TRBV27 and TRBJ2-3, with D possibly called TRBD1 or TRBD2 (6 bases each). Trimming pared 7 bases from V and 5 bases from J, leaving 19 bases between. CDR1 and CDR2 (germline): MNHEY, SMNVEV (reference sequence). This CDR3 has 15 amino acids. The CDR3 DNA follows: TGTGCCAGCACCCTATGGGGGGCCCGGGAAGATACGCAGTATTTT. This codes for CASTLWGAREDTQYF.

There are many counts of this clonotype. V and J are TRBV30 and TRBJ1-1; D possibly corresponds to TRBD1 (6 bases). CDR3 length: 14 amino acids. The V end was cut by 1 base, the J end by 6 bases, with 15 bases between. CDR1 is GTSNPN and CDR2 is SVGIG in the germline V gene (reference sequence). In DNA, the CDR3 is TGTGCCTGGAGTGAGCTGGGGGCGCAGCCTGAAGCTTTCTTT. Translated, it gives CAWSELGAQPEAFF.

This clonotype was picked up many times. The rearrangement uses TRBV7-2 and TRBJ1-1; D is unclear. From germline, CDR1 is SGHTA and CDR2 FQGNSA. This CDR3 has 12 residues. V was cut by 4 bases and J by 7 bases, with 10 bases left in between. CDR3 DNA sequence: TGTGCCAGCAGCTCCAGACACAATGAAGCTTTCTTT. It codes for CASSSRHNEAFF.

The table lists this clonotype with a few counts. The genes are TRBV24-1 and TRBJ1-2, with 7 bases aligning to TRBD1. V shed 5 bases, J shed 5 bases, and the junction held 10 bases outside the gene matches. The germline V gene has CDR1 KGHDR and CDR2 SFDVKD. The CDR3 is 15 amino acids. The CDR3 bases are TGTGCCACCAGTGTCCCTGACAGGGCCCATTATGGCTACACCTTC. This translates into CATSVPDRAHYGYTF.

This clonotype was counted many times. The rearrangement links TRBV7-9 to TRBJ2-1; TRBD2 matches 10 bases. J lost 10 bases, V lost 6 bases, and 24 bases had no gene match. Per germline, CDR1 SEHNR and CDR2 FQNEAQ (reference sequence). The CDR3 runs 19 residues. CDR3 region: CASRPRGGGYLAGGREQFF. CDR3 nucleotide sequence: TGTGCCAGCAGGCCTCGAGGCGGGGGGTACTTAGCGGGAGGCCGAGAGCAGTTCTTC.

This clonotype was counted at least ten times. The V and J genes are TRBV9 and TRBJ2-1; 8 nucleotides agree with TRBD2. Unmatched junction bases numbered 2, after V lost 0 bases and J lost 3 bases. The CDR3 extends over 15 amino acids. From germline, CDR1 is SGDLS and CDR2 YYNGEE. The CDR3 DNA reads as TGTGCCAGCAGCGTAGAGGGACTAGGCTACAATGAGCAGTTCTTC. It encodes CASSVEGLGYNEQFF.

This clonotype showed up many times. The V gene is TRBV6-1, the J gene TRBJ1-6; the D gene is possibly TRBD1 (6 bases). Germline CDR1 is MNHNS and CDR2 is SASEGT. V was cut by 5 bases and J by 8 bases, with 19 bases left in between. This CDR3 spans 16 amino acids. CDR3 sequence reads: CASSYLSPRQDSPLHF. The CDR3 coding sequence is TGTGCCAGCAGTTACCTCTCACCCAGACAGGATTCACCCCTCCACTTT.

This clonotype was seen at least ten times. The gene calls are TRBV11-2 and TRBJ2-5, with 8 positions matching TRBD2. Germline CDR1 and CDR2: SGHAT and FQNNGV. Losses at the gene ends were 1 base for V and 5 bases for J; bases not matched to a gene: 9. The CDR3 consists of 16 residues. The CDR3: CASSLVRIAGRETQYF. DNA for the CDR3: TGTGCCAGCAGCTTAGTACGAATAGCGGGAAGGGAGACCCAGTACTTC.

This clonotype was seen repeatedly, ten times or more. V is TRBV30 and J is TRBJ2-1; D is undetermined. Germline V CDR1 and CDR2: GTSNPN, SVGIG (reference sequence). V lost 2 bases to trimming and J lost 7 bases, with 3 bases between them. This CDR3 has 10 residues. The CDR3 nucleotides are TGTGCCTGGAGTACGAATGAGCAGTTCTTC. It encodes CAWSTNEQFF.

This clonotype was detected many times. The chain has TRBV10-3 and TRBJ1-4; 8 bases match TRBD1. V lost 6 bases, J lost 4 bases, and 10 bases stayed unmatched. Germline values: CDR1 ENHRY, CDR2 SYGVKD. This CDR3 has 16 residues. CDR3 region: CAISARAGGDNEKLFF. CDR3 DNA sequence: TGTGCCATCAGCGCACGGGCAGGGGGCGATAATGAAAAACTGTTTTTT.

The table lists this clonotype with a few counts. This chain links TRBV2 with TRBJ1-4; no reliable D call. This CDR3 region has 14 residues. The ends were cut back, 6 bases at V and 4 bases at J, with 12 bases in the middle. Germline V gives CDR1 SNHLY, CDR2 FYNNEI. Here the CDR3 DNA reads TGTGCCAGCAGCCGGCAGGAGTTTAATGAAAAACTGTTTTTT. Its protein product is CASSRQEFNEKLFF.

The sample holds many counts of this clonotype. This chain links TRBV7-9 with TRBJ2-1; 10 bases fit TRBD2. Germline lookup yields CDR1 SEHNR and CDR2 FQNEAQ (reference sequence). V shed 7 bases and J 7 bases; nucleotides not matched to a gene: 10. This CDR3 is 15 amino acids long. CDR3 sequence reads: CASTWAPSGSNEQFF. In DNA form, the CDR3 reads TGTGCCAGCACCTGGGCCCCTAGCGGGAGTAATGAGCAGTTCTTC.

In its sample, this clonotype was seen a few times. The V call is TRBV11-3, the J call TRBJ2-7, with TRBD2 identical over 7 bases. The CDR3 spans 16 residues. CDR1 is SGHNT, CDR2 YENEEA, per germline. After removal of 1 base from V and 7 bases from J, the junction contained 13 bases not matched to a gene. CDR3 DNA: TGTGCCAGCAGCTTAGTAGCTAGCGGACTTGGAAAGGAGCAGTACTTC. Its translation is CASSLVASGLGKEQYF.

This clonotype was seen a handful of times. One end of the junction fails to match germline, which may point to a read error. The chain employs TRBV20-1 and TRBJ2-7, with D possibly TRBD2 on 5 matching bases. CDR1 and CDR2 (germline): DFQATT, SNEGSKA (reference sequence). This CDR3 has 15 amino acids. The CDR3 DNA follows: TGCAGTGCTAGTCGAGCCGAGGACTTCTCCTACGAGCAGCACTTC. Translating it yields CSASRAEDFSYEQHF.

This clonotype was seen more than once but under ten times. Since a much larger clone is just one base distant, this may be a read error. The genes are TRBV7-7 and TRBJ2-1; TRBD1 matches at 9 bases. The CDR3 totals 14 residues. The germline V gene has CDR1 SSHAT and CDR2 FNYEAQ (reference sequence). The CDR3 sequence: CANSPRTGANEQFF. The DNA of the CDR3 is TGTGCTAACAGCCCGAGGACAGGGGCCAATGAGCAGTTCTTC.

This clonotype was seen ten or more times. The chain uses TRBV11-3 and TRBJ2-5; 10 bases map to TRBD2. The V gene end was trimmed by 5 bases and the J gene end by 2 bases; junction bases not matched to a gene: 5. Germline-derived CDR1 and CDR2 are SGHNT and YENEEA. The CDR3 totals 15 residues. CDR3 amino acids: CASSAKLAGQETQYF. The CDR3 DNA reads as TGTGCCAGCAGCGCAAAACTAGCGGGACAAGAGACCCAGTACTTC.

Worth noting for this clonotype: Germline and junction disagree at one end, which may indicate a read error. The V and J genes are TRBV7-3 and TRBJ2-2; 12 nucleotides line up with TRBD2. The CDR3 contains 18 residues. Germline assignment: CDR1 SGHTA and CDR2 FQGTGA. The CDR3 spells CVSSVQTLAGGDAGELFF. CDR3 DNA sequence: TGTGTCAGCAGCGTACAAACCCTAGCGGGAGGGGACGCCGGGGAGCTGTTTTTT.

This clonotype has a handful of counts. This sequence joins TRBV20-1 and TRBJ1-1; 9 nucleotides match TRBD1. The V gene's germline CDR1 is DFQATT and CDR2 SNEGSKA (reference sequence). The CDR3 is 15 residues long. J lost 1 base, V lost 4 bases, and 7 bases had no gene match. CDR3 bases: TGCAGTGCTAACAACAGGGGGCAGGGGAACACTGAAGCTTTCTTT. This gives the protein CSANNRGQGNTEAFF.

This chain joins TRBV3-1 and TRBJ2-1, with 12 positions matching TRBD2. V shed 3 bases, J shed 6 bases, and the junction held 3 bases outside the gene matches. This CDR3 spans 15 amino acids. CDR1 LGHDT and CDR2 YNNKEL come from the germline V gene (reference sequence). CDR3 amino acids: CASSHPGLAGNEQFF. CDR3 bases: TGTGCCAGCAGCCATCCGGGACTAGCGGGCAATGAGCAGTTCTTC.

This rearrangement joins TRBV6-4 to TRBJ2-2, with TRBD2 matching 8 bases. V lost 0 bases, J lost 2 bases, and 8 bases stayed unmatched. CDR1 is MRHNA and CDR2 is SNTAGT in the germline V gene. CDR3 length: 18 residues. CDR3 residues: CASSDSKFSGANTGELFF. CDR3 nucleotide sequence: TGTGCCAGCAGTGACTCGAAATTTAGCGGGGCCAACACCGGGGAGCTGTTTTTT.

A few counts support this clonotype. A single base separates this from a much larger clone, so it may be a read error. The chain links TRBV27 to TRBJ2-3; 9 positions match TRBD2. The ends lost 3 bases at V and 5 bases at J; junction bases unmatched: 0. The CDR3 runs to 13 residues. The germline gives CDR1 MNHEY, CDR2 SMNVEV (reference sequence). The DNA of the CDR3 is TGTGCCAGCAGTTTGACTAGCGGAGATACGCAGTATTTT. Its protein product is CASSLTSGDTQYF.

The chain uses TRBV3-1 and TRBJ2-3; D is perhaps TRBD2 (6 bases). The V gene lost 4 bases and the J gene lost 0 bases, with 11 bases spanning the gap. Germline V gene sequence: CDR1 LGHDT, CDR2 YNNKEL (reference sequence). This CDR3 comprises 15 residues. This CDR3 is CASSPLSGSTDTQYF. CDR3 DNA sequence: TGTGCCAGCAGCCCCCTTAGCGGTAGCACAGATACGCAGTATTTT.

The chain combines TRBV9 with TRBJ2-6; 7 bases align to TRBD1. Trimming removed 4 bases from V and 0 bases from J; junction bases left unmatched: 16. This CDR3 contains 20 residues. Per the germline V gene, CDR1 is SGDLS and CDR2 is YYNGEE. CDR3 amino acids: CASSTRPYDTGDSGANVLTF. DNA of the CDR3: TGTGCCAGCAGCACACGACCTTATGATACAGGGGACTCTGGGGCCAACGTCCTGACTTTC.